Shown below are 18 T cell receptor beta chains from a single sample sequenced in a study of T cells in narcolepsy. Clones were read by immunoSEQ multiplex PCR, and TCRdb kept only the in-frame ones, dropping some. The repertoire consists of roughly 23,000 clones, with roughly four fifths occurring once and the leading ten covering about 4%. What was sequenced was memory (CD45RA-) CD4+ T cells from blood. The receptor source for this set is a human donor in good health.

This chain connects TRBV2 to TRBJ2-1; 10 bases match TRBD1. The CDR3 is 13 residues long. Trimming cost V 6 bases and J 9 bases; bases outside gene matches: 5. The germline CDR1 and CDR2 sequences are SNHLY and FYNNEI. The CDR3 protein is CASSQDRGTEQFF. The DNA for the CDR3 is TGTGCCAGCAGCCAGGACAGGGGGACTGAGCAGTTCTTC.

The genes are TRBV20-1 and TRBJ2-7, with 7 bases aligning to TRBD1. Trimming removed 6 bases from V and 6 bases from J; junction bases left unmatched: 5. The CDR3 extends over 11 amino acids. Germline V gene data show CDR1 as DFQATT and CDR2 as SNEGSKA (reference sequence). Here the CDR3 reads CSAYRGGEQYF. The CDR3 DNA follows: TGCAGTGCGTACAGGGGCGGCGAGCAGTACTTC.

The V gene is TRBV6-5, the J gene TRBJ1-5; maybe TRBD1 (6 bases). Trimming cost V 5 bases and J 6 bases, with 14 bases left between them. Germline V lookup: CDR1 MNHEY, CDR2 SVGAGI. The CDR3 runs 14 residues. In nucleotides, the CDR3 is TGTGCCAGCAGTGCCGGGGGGCAGGGTCAGCCCCAGCATTTT. Translation: CASSAGGQGQPQHF.

V gene TRBV6-1 combines with J gene TRBJ2-5; 13 bases align to TRBD2. The CDR3 contains 16 residues. Germline CDR1 and CDR2: MNHNS and SASEGT. V was pared by 3 bases and J by 6 bases, with 7 bases of the junction left unmatched. CDR3 coding DNA: TGTGCCAGCAGTGACCAGGGACTAGCGGGATTAAAGACCCAGTACTTC. Translating gives CASSDQGLAGLKTQYF.

There are a few counts of this clone. V is TRBV5-4 and J is TRBJ2-7; TRBD2 aligns across 8 bases. The germline V gene encodes CDR1 SGHNT and CDR2 YYREEE (reference sequence). The CDR3 has 14 residues. The V gene end was trimmed by 4 bases and the J gene end by 5 bases; junction bases not matched to a gene: 8. CDR3 protein: CASSPSGGRDEQYF. For the CDR3, the DNA is TGTGCCAGCAGCCCTTCGGGGGGGCGGGACGAGCAGTACTTC.

The rearrangement joins TRBV7-9 to TRBJ2-6, with D uncertain. V gave up 0 bases and J gave up 0 bases, with 6 bases separating them. Germline V gene lookup returns CDR1 SEHNR and CDR2 FQNEAQ (reference sequence). CDR3 length: 16 residues. The CDR3 coding sequence is TGTGCCAGCAGCTTAGCAGGCATCTCTGGGGCCAACGTCCTGACTTTC. This encodes CASSLAGISGANVLTF.

The V call is TRBV5-6, the J call TRBJ2-2; 8 bases match TRBD2. This CDR3 has 15 residues. V was clipped by 1 base and J by 7 bases; unmatched bases: 6. Germline V gene data show CDR1 as SGHDT and CDR2 as YYEEEE. In nucleotides, the CDR3 is TGTGCCAGCAGCTTGTGGGGTAGCGGGGTCGGGGAGCTGTTTTTT. This sequence encodes CASSLWGSGVGELFF.

This chain links TRBV7-2 with TRBJ2-7; no clear D. Trimming shortened V by 5 bases and J by 6 bases, and 11 bases separated the two germline ends. The CDR3 runs to 12 residues. Germline V lookup: CDR1 SGHTA, CDR2 FQGNSA. The DNA of the CDR3 is TGTGCCAGCAGCCCCCCCCCGGGCGAGCAGTACTTC. It codes for CASSPPPGEQYF.

V and J are TRBV4-3 and TRBJ2-7; D unresolved. Germline V gene data show CDR1 as LGHNA and CDR2 as YSLEER. Trimming removed 0 bases at V and 2 bases at J, with 11 bases between. This CDR3 has 15 residues. As DNA, the CDR3 is TGCGCCAGCAGCCAAGATTTTAATGCAGCCTACGAGCAGTACTTC. This gives the protein CASSQDFNAAYEQYF.

CDR3 in DNA: TGTGCCATCAGTCGGGACAGGGGAACGGACACTGAAGCTTTCTTT. Encoded protein: CAISRDRGTDTEAFF. The genes are TRBV10-3 and TRBJ1-1; 10 nucleotides agree with TRBD1. In germline, CDR1 is ENHRY, CDR2 SYGVKD. This CDR3 spans 15 amino acids. Trimming cost V 5 bases and J 3 bases; bases outside gene matches: 6.

The J gene is TRBJ2-3, the V gene TRBV9, with D perhaps matching TRBD2 (6 bases). With 0 bases removed from V and 2 bases from J, the gap between germline ends came to 19 bases. The length of the CDR3 is 18 residues. Per the germline V gene, CDR1 is SGDLS and CDR2 is YYNGEE. CDR3 loop: CASSVDLGSGWYTDTQYF. The CDR3 DNA is TGTGCCAGCAGCGTAGATCTGGGGAGCGGGTGGTACACAGATACGCAGTATTTT.

CDR3 region: CASSPPRTMNTEAFF. In DNA form, the CDR3 reads TGTGCCAGCTCACCACCGCGGACAATGAACACTGAAGCTTTCTTT. The genes are TRBV18 and TRBJ1-1; maybe TRBD1 (5 bases). The germline V gene has CDR1 KGHSH and CDR2 LQKENI. There are 15 residues in the CDR3. Deletions cut 0 bases from V and 0 bases from J, with 8 bases between.

This clone was detected a few times. In nucleotides, the CDR3 is TGTGCCAGCAGCGTAGACCCCGGAGGACTAGTGGCAGATACGCAGTATTTT. Translated, it gives CASSVDPGGLVADTQYF. The chain combines TRBV9 with TRBJ2-3; TRBD2 matches 7 bases. V trimming: 0 bases; J trimming: 4 bases; junction bases outside the gene matches: 11. This CDR3 region has 17 residues. Germline V lookup: CDR1 SGDLS, CDR2 YYNGEE.

V and J are TRBV25-1 and TRBJ1-2; weak D call: TRBD1 (5 bases). The CDR3 has 14 amino acids. Trimming removed 5 bases at V and 0 bases at J, with 10 bases between. Germline CDR1 MGHDK, CDR2 SYGVNS. This CDR3 is CASSSRGTNYGYTF. The CDR3 DNA follows: TGTGCCAGCAGTTCTCGGGGGACTAACTATGGCTACACCTTC.

This clone has only one observation. The chain combines TRBV9 with TRBJ1-1; D possibly corresponds to TRBD1 (5 bases). The length of the CDR3 is 15 residues. The V gene lost 0 bases and the J gene lost 1 base, with 10 bases spanning the gap. The germline V gene has CDR1 SGDLS and CDR2 YYNGEE. The CDR3 nucleotides read TGTGCCAGCAGCGTAGTTTCCAGGGCGAACACTGAAGCTTTCTTT. Its translation is CASSVVSRANTEAFF.

This clone came up a few times. The chain couples TRBV5-6 to TRBJ1-1; 7 positions agree with TRBD1. CDR1 is SGHDT, CDR2 YYEEEE, per germline. This CDR3 contains 14 residues. Trimming took 6 bases from V and 0 from J; bases not matched to a gene: 5. CDR3 sequence: CASIGGTLNTEAFF. The CDR3 DNA is TGTGCCAGCATAGGGGGCACCTTGAACACTGAAGCTTTCTTT.

This chain uses TRBV12-5 with TRBJ2-4; possible D gene TRBD1, 6 bases. Germline CDR1 and CDR2: LGHNT and FRNRAP. The CDR3 length is 18 residues. V was cut by 3 bases and J by 0 bases, with 18 bases left in between. CDR3 protein: CASGFLETGRLAKNIQYF. The CDR3 DNA follows: TGTGCTAGTGGTTTCCTCGAAACAGGGAGACTAGCCAAAAACATTCAGTACTTC. Together with reference TRBV12-5 and TRBJ2-4, the CDR3 gives the full variable domain: DARVTQTPRHKVTEMGQEVTMRCQPILGHNTVFWYRQTMMQGLELLAYFRNRAPLDDSGMPKDRFSAEMPDATLATLKIQPSEPRDSAVYFCASGFLETGRLAKNIQYFGAGTRLSVL.

The chain has TRBV4-1 and TRBJ2-5; 10 nucleotides match TRBD1. Germline CDR1 MGHRA, CDR2 YSYEKL. The CDR3 sequence is 16 residues long. Trimming took 3 bases from V and 4 from J; bases not matched to a gene: 8. The CDR3 sequence is CASSHPGQGRGETQYF. The CDR3, as DNA: TGCGCCAGCAGCCACCCGGGACAGGGGAGAGGAGAGACCCAGTACTTC.